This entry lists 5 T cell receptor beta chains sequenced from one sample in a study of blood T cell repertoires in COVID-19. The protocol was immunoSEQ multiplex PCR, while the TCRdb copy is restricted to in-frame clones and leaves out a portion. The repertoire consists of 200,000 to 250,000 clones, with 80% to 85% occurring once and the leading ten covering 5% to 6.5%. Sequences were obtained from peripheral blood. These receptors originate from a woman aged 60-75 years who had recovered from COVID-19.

The CDR3 DNA follows: TGCGCCAGCAGCTTGAGTGGAGGGTCGGGGACTGAAGCTTTCTTT. This gives the protein CASSLSGGSGTEAFF. This chain connects TRBV5-1 to TRBJ1-1, with D hard to call. Germline values: CDR1 SGHRS, CDR2 YFSETQ. The V end lost 1 base, the J end lost 5 bases, and 15 bases lay between the germline ends. CDR3 size: 15 residues.

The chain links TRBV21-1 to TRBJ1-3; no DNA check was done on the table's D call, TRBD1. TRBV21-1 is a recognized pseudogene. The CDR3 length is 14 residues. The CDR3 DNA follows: TGTGCCAGCAGCCACCGGGACAGGGGCCACACCATATATTTT. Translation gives CASSHRDRGHTIYF.

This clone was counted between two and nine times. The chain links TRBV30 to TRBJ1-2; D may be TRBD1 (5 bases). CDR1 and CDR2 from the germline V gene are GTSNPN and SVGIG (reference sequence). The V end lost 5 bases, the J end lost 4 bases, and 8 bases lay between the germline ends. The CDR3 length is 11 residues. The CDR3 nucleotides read TGTGCCTGGCAGGGATTCTATGGCTACACCTTC. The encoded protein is CAWQGFYGYTF.

Here the CDR3 reads CASSQDPFTDTQYF. DNA for the CDR3: TGCGCCAGCAGCCAAGACCCCTTCACAGATACGCAGTATTTT. The gene calls are TRBV4-3 and TRBJ2-3, with unresolved D. The germline gives CDR1 LGHNA, CDR2 YSLEER. Trimming pared 0 bases from V and 2 bases from J, leaving 6 bases between. The CDR3 contains 14 residues.

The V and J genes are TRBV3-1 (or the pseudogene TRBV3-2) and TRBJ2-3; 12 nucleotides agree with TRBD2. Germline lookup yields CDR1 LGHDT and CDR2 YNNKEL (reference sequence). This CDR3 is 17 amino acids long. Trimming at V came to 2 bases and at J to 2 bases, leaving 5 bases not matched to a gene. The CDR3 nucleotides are TGTGCCAGCAGCCAACCTCTAGCGGGGGGGTTCACAGATACGCAGTATTTT. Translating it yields CASSQPLAGGFTDTQYF.